A selection of T cell receptor beta chains follows, all from one sample in a study of OX40 agonist ivuxolimab in advanced cancers. This table comes from immunoSEQ multiplex PCR, and its TCRdb copy is limited to in-frame clones, with some not included. Here the sample spans 77,000 or so clones, under 80% being singletons. The sample here was CD4+ or CD8+ T cells sorted from blood, taken in a trial of the OX40 agonist ivuxolimab. The source of these receptors is an adult with an advanced solid tumor such as melanoma, head and neck, liver or kidney cancer. Both conserved end residues are part of each CDR3. A D gene is named only where the DNA matches it firmly. Clone size is shown for a subset of rows, as once, few, many or a class of expanded clone.

clone_size j_call d_call v_call cdr3_aa cdr3_nt
. TRBJ2-2 . TRBV18 CASSPLREKTGELFF TGTGCCAGCTCACCATTAAGGGAAAAGACCGGGGAGCTGTTTTTT
. TRBJ1-2 . TRBV7-8 CASSYTGNYGYTF TGTGCCAGCAGTTATACAGGGAACTATGGCTACACCTTC
. TRBJ1-1 . TRBV7-3 CASSLYGGTAFF TGTGCCAGCAGCTTATATGGGGGAACAGCTTTCTTT
. TRBJ2-7 . TRBV9 CASSPRSSSGVATSYEQYF TGTGCCAGCAGCCCCCGTAGTAGTAGTGGGGTAGCGACTTCCTACGAGCAGTACTTC
once TRBJ2-1 . TRBV14 CASSQQPDRRVKQFF TGTGCCAGCAGCCAACAACCGGACAGGAGGGTAAAGCAGTTCTTC
. TRBJ1-4 TRBD1 TRBV30 CAWSVRGTATNEKLFF TGTGCCTGGAGTGTACGAGGGACAGCAACTAATGAAAAACTGTTTTTT
. TRBJ2-5 TRBD2 TRBV7-2 CASSLRASGGGKETQYF TGTGCCAGCAGCTTAAGGGCTAGCGGGGGGGGCAAAGAGACCCAGTACTTC
. TRBJ2-3 TRBD1 TRBV10-1 CASSEGQGAPDTQYF TGCGCCAGCAGTGAGGGACAGGGGGCTCCAGATACGCAGTATTTT
. TRBJ2-7 . TRBV2 CASSEMGHSYEQYF TGTGCCAGCAGTGAAATGGGTCACTCCTACGAGCAGTACTTC
. TRBJ2-3 TRBD2 TRBV10-2 CASKSGTSGQDTQYF TGCGCCAGCAAATCCGGGACTAGCGGCCAAGATACGCAGTATTTT
few TRBJ2-6 . TRBV7-9 CATGQASGANVLTF TGTGCCACCGGGCAAGCGTCTGGGGCCAACGTCCTGACTTTC
. TRBJ1-2 TRBD1 TRBV7-9 CASSLVTGGYGYTF TGTGCCAGCAGCTTAGTGACAGGGGGATATGGCTACACCTTC
. TRBJ1-2 TRBD1 TRBV2 CASSGQGTVYGYTF TGTGCCAGCAGTGGGCAGGGGACAGTTTATGGCTACACCTTC
. TRBJ2-2 . TRBV7-3 CASRSNLHTGELFF TGTGCCAGCAGATCTAACCTGCACACCGGGGAGCTGTTTTTT